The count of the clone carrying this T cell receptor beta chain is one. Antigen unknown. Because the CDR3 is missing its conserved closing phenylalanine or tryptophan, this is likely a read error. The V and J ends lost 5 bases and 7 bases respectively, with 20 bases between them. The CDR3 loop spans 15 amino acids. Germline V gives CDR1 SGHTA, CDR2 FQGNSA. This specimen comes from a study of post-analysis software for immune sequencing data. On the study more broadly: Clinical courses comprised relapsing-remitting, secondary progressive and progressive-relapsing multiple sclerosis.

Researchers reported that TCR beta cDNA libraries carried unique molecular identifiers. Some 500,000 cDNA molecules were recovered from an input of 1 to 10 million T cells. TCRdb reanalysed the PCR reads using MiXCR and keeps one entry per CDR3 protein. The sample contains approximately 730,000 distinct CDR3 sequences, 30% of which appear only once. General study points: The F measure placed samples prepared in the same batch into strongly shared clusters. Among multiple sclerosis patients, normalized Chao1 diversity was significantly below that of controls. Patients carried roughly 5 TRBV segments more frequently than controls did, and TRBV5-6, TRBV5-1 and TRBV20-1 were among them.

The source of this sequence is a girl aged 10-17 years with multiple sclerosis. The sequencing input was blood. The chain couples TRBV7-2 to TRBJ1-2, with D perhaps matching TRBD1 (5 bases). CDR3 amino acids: CASSPPDRDTGGYTC. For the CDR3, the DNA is TGTGCCAGCAGCCCCCCTGACAGAGATACGGGTGGCTACACCTGC.